This T cell receptor (beta chain) came from a study of T cell responses to AZD1222 COVID-19 vaccine. Unmatched junction bases numbered 19, after V lost 6 bases and J lost 4 bases. CDR3 length: 18 amino acids. Germline loops: CDR1 LGHNA, CDR2 YNFKEQ. Only in-frame clones appear in the TCRdb table, and some are missing; sequencing was by immunoSEQ multiplex PCR. The data contain more than 100,000 clones, roughly 87% of them singletons. The clonotype originates from an adult who received the AZD1222 COVID-19 vaccine. The V and J genes are TRBV4-2 and TRBJ1-2; 8 bases are a match to TRBD1. The source material was peripheral blood, sampled 28 days after the second AZD1222 dose. The CDR3 coding sequence is TGTGCCAGCAGTTCTGGATGGCAGGGGGCGATCGGGCTCTATGGCTACACCTTC. Its protein product is CASSSGWQGAIGLYGYTF.